This passage covers 7 T cell receptor beta chains from one sample sequenced in a study of Graves' ophthalmopathy and Graves' hyperthyroidism. RNA transcripts served as template for amplifying TCR beta CDR3 sequences. HTBI primers served in a first-round RT-PCR, which a second-round multiplex PCR followed. A single record per CDR3 protein comes from TCRdb applying MiXCR to the multiplex PCR reads. Seen here are about 1.2 million distinct CDR3 sequences, about two fifths observed once, and the top ten hold around 10%. Source material: peripheral blood or thyroid tissue (not recorded which). These TCRs come from an adult man with Graves' hyperthyroidism.

The chain employs TRBV29-1 and TRBJ2-3; no reliable D call. Trimming pared 0 bases from V and 6 bases from J, leaving 13 bases between. CDR1 SQVTM and CDR2 ANQGSEA come from the germline V gene. This CDR3 is built from 14 residues. This chain's CDR3 is CSVEDPTMLDTQYF. The CDR3 DNA reads TGCAGCGTTGAAGACCCGACAATGCTGGATACGCAGTATTTT.

The chain uses TRBV29-1 and TRBJ1-2; 11 bases line up with TRBD1. The CDR3 contains 13 residues. CDR1 is SQVTM, CDR2 ANQGSEA, per germline. Trimming at V came to 4 bases and at J to 8 bases, leaving 6 bases not matched to a gene. The CDR3 nucleotides are TGCAGCGTTGGGACAGGGGGCGAGGGGGGCTACACCTTC. This sequence encodes CSVGTGGEGGYTF.

This clonotype came up once. The chain recombines TRBV29-1 with TRBJ1-1, with D maybe TRBD1 (5 bases). The germline V and J ends were trimmed by 7 bases and 0 bases, with 15 bases remaining between them. This CDR3 is 14 amino acids long. Germline assignment: CDR1 SQVTM and CDR2 ANQGSEA. CDR3 loop: CSGGTRGVNTEAFF. Written as DNA, the CDR3 is TGCAGCGGGGGGACCCGGGGGGTGAACACTGAAGCTTTCTTT.

This clonotype was observed at least ten times. The chain employs TRBV9 and TRBJ2-7; 7 bases map to TRBD1. CDR1 is SGDLS and CDR2 is YYNGEE in the germline V gene. This CDR3 has 15 residues. J lost 2 bases, V lost 1 base, and 6 bases had no gene match. The CDR3 loop reads CASSVSAGGTYEQYF. The DNA of the CDR3 is TGTGCCAGCAGCGTATCGGCAGGGGGAACCTACGAGCAGTACTTC. Full variable domain (remainder filled in from reference TRBV9 and TRBJ2-7): DSGVTQTPKHLITATGQRVTLRCSPRSGDLSVYWYQQSLDQGLQFLIQYYNGEERAKGNILERFSAQQFPDLHSELNLSSLELGDSALYFCASSVSAGGTYEQYFGPGTRLTVT.

In its sample, this clonotype was seen many times. The chain is built from TRBV20-1 and TRBJ2-5, with a possible D match to TRBD2 (6 bases). The CDR3 runs to 14 residues. Germline V gene lookup returns CDR1 DFQATT and CDR2 SNEGSKA (reference sequence). The ends were cut back, 3 bases at V and 5 bases at J, with 16 bases in the middle. CDR3 in amino acids: CSASPLANGETQYF. The CDR3 DNA sequence: TGCAGTGCTAGCCCACTAGCAAACGGGGAGACCCAGTACTTC.

For this clonotype: Given a much more abundant clone one base away, this may be a read error. V usage is TRBV11-2 and J usage is TRBJ2-5; D tentatively reads TRBD1 or TRBD2 (5 bases each). There are 17 residues in the CDR3. Germline assignment: CDR1 SGHAT and CDR2 FQNNGV. The CDR3 bases are TGTGCCAGCAGCTTAGGGCTGCAGGCGACGGGGCGCGAGACCCAGTGCTTC. Translating gives CASSLGLQATGRETQCF.

About this clonotype itself: A read error may explain this, as a much larger clone is one base away. The chain recombines TRBV2 with TRBJ2-7, with TRBD1 matching 7 bases. Trimming took 4 bases from V and 5 from J; bases not matched to a gene: 5. Germline V gene lookup returns CDR1 SNHLY and CDR2 FYNNEI. The length of the CDR3 is 13 residues. The DNA for the CDR3 is TGTGCCAGCAGTGCCGAGGGGGCACACGAGCAGTACTTC. This gives the protein CASSAEGAHEQYF.